One and the same sample provided the 29 T cell receptor beta chains below, sequenced in a study of T cell responses to AZD1222 COVID-19 vaccine. Profiling relied on immunoSEQ multiplex PCR, and the TCRdb table lists in-frame clones only, not all of them. The top ten clones hold approximately 2% of a sample with roughly 160,000 clones, around 93% of them seen once. The sample in question was peripheral blood, obtained on day 0 of AZD1222 vaccination. These receptor sequences come from an adult in good health.

The rearrangement joins TRBV3-1 (or the pseudogene TRBV3-2) to TRBJ2-1; D gene uncertain. Germline CDR1 is LGHDT and CDR2 is YNNKEL (reference sequence). Trimming took 0 bases from V and 9 from J, leaving 6 bases between them. The CDR3 runs 12 residues. The CDR3 nucleotides are TGTGCCAGCAGCCAAGATAGGGCTGAGCAGTTCTTC. Residues: CASSQDRAEQFF.

The chain has TRBV6-2 or TRBV6-3 and TRBJ2-5; D gene ambiguous. Germline lookup yields CDR1 MNHEY and CDR2 SVGEGT. Deletions cut 1 base from V and 1 base from J, with 4 bases between. The CDR3 runs to 13 residues. In DNA form, the CDR3 reads TGTGCCAGCAGTTACTTGAGCCAAGAGACCCAGTACTTC. Amino acids: CASSYLSQETQYF.

The chain combines TRBV7-6 with TRBJ1-3, with TRBD1 matching over 10 bases. The CDR3 is made up of 16 amino acids. From germline, CDR1 is SGHVS and CDR2 FNYEAQ. The V gene end was trimmed by 3 bases and the J gene end by 2 bases; junction bases not matched to a gene: 4. The CDR3 DNA is TGTGCCAGCAGCTTCAGACAGGGGGCAGCTGGAAACACCATATATTTT. Translating it yields CASSFRQGAAGNTIYF.

The chain links TRBV27 to TRBJ2-7; perhaps TRBD2 as D (5 bases). V dropped 0 bases and J dropped 0 bases, with 6 bases sitting between them. Germline V gene sequence: CDR1 MNHEY, CDR2 SMNVEV (reference sequence). The length of the CDR3 is 14 residues. CDR3: CASSLSGSSYEQYF. CDR3 sequence (DNA): TGTGCCAGCAGTTTATCAGGGAGCTCCTACGAGCAGTACTTC.

This chain links TRBV9 with TRBJ1-1; 9 positions agree with TRBD1. The germline CDR1 and CDR2 sequences are SGDLS and YYNGEE. J was trimmed by 0 bases and V by 3 bases; bases with no gene match: 6. This CDR3 contains 16 residues. The CDR3 region has the DNA TGTGCCAGCAGCGGAAAACAGGGGGCGTTGAACACTGAAGCTTTCTTT. Translated: CASSGKQGALNTEAFF.

This clone was seen a handful of times. This chain joins TRBV27 and TRBJ1-1; possible D gene TRBD1, 5 bases. The CDR3 contains 15 residues. V dropped 0 bases and J dropped 1 base, with 9 bases sitting between them. The germline V gene has CDR1 MNHEY and CDR2 SMNVEV (reference sequence). The CDR3 sequence: CASSLSKRGNTEAFF. CDR3 DNA sequence: TGTGCCAGCAGTTTATCGAAGAGGGGGAACACTGAAGCTTTCTTT.

This clone came up once. The gene calls are TRBV11-3 and TRBJ2-1, with D uncertain. V was trimmed by 3 bases and J by 0 bases, leaving 9 bases between them. The CDR3 sequence is 15 residues long. Germline CDR1 reads SGHNT; CDR2 reads YENEEA. The CDR3 bases are TGTGCCAGCAGCTTTCGGCAAAGCTCCTACAATGAGCAGTTCTTC. This encodes CASSFRQSSYNEQFF. The whole variable domain, remainder taken from reference TRBV11-3 and TRBJ2-1, is EAGVVQSPRYKIIEKKQPVAFWCNPISGHNTLYWYLQNLGQGPELLIRYENEEAVDDSQLPKDRFSAERLKGVDSTLKIQPAELGDSAVYLCASSFRQSSYNEQFFGPGTRLTVL.

The chain has TRBV6-2 or TRBV6-3 and TRBJ2-7; the match to TRBD2 covers 8 bases. There are 14 residues in the CDR3. J gave up 3 bases and V 0 bases, and 1 base lay outside the gene matches. The germline CDR1 and CDR2 sequences are MNHEY and SVGEGT. As DNA, the CDR3 is TGTGCCAGCAGTTACTCCACTAGCGGCTACGAGCAGTACTTC. This translates into CASSYSTSGYEQYF.

V is TRBV27 and J is TRBJ1-1, with unresolved D. The V and J ends lost 2 bases and 1 base respectively, with 5 bases between them. From germline, CDR1 is MNHEY and CDR2 SMNVEV (reference sequence). This CDR3 has 13 residues. The CDR3 coding sequence is TGTGCCAGCAGTTTAGGAAAGAACACTGAAGCTTTCTTT. It encodes CASSLGKNTEAFF.

This sequence joins TRBV11-2 and TRBJ2-7; TRBD1 agrees at 9 bases. Germline V gene lookup returns CDR1 SGHAT and CDR2 FQNNGV. This CDR3 is built from 16 residues. With 3 bases clipped from V and 2 bases from J, the junction kept 8 bases outside the gene matches. CDR3 residues: CASSFDRGLWAYEQYF. DNA for the CDR3: TGTGCCAGCAGCTTTGACAGGGGGTTATGGGCCTACGAGCAGTACTTC.

The chain links TRBV5-5 to TRBJ2-7, with 9 bases lining up with TRBD1. Germline CDR1 SGHKS, CDR2 YYEKEE (reference sequence). The V gene end was trimmed by 7 bases and the J gene end by 1 base; junction bases not matched to a gene: 9. The CDR3 sequence is 15 residues long. The CDR3 DNA is TGTGCCAGCTCCTTTCTAGGACAGGGGTCCTACGAGCAGTACTTC. This gives the protein CASSFLGQGSYEQYF.

The chain joins TRBV14 to TRBJ2-3; 7 nucleotides align to TRBD2. This CDR3 comprises 15 residues. Germline V gene lookup returns CDR1 SGHDN and CDR2 FVKESK. The V segment lost 4 bases and the J segment 2 bases; nucleotides outside the gene matches: 6. CDR3 protein: CASSPMGGPTDTQYF. The CDR3 coding sequence is TGTGCCAGCAGCCCAATGGGAGGGCCCACAGATACGCAGTATTTT.

CDR3 region: CASSFGQGGAFF. CDR3 DNA: TGTGCCAGCAGTTTCGGACAGGGTGGCGCTTTCTTT. The rearrangement joins TRBV2 to TRBJ1-1; 8 bases line up with TRBD1. The V gene end was trimmed by 5 bases and the J gene end by 11 bases; junction bases not matched to a gene: 7. The germline V gene encodes CDR1 SNHLY and CDR2 FYNNEI. The CDR3 contains 12 residues.

This chain connects TRBV29-1 to TRBJ1-2; D uncertain. The V end was cut by 5 bases, the J end by 8 bases, with 9 bases between. Germline CDR1 is SQVTM and CDR2 is ANQGSEA. The CDR3 sequence is 10 residues long. CDR3 nucleotide sequence: TGCAGCGTTAAAGGTCCGGGCTACACCTTC. As protein: CSVKGPGYTF.

The rearrangement joins TRBV19 to TRBJ1-1; no definite D call. The ends were cut back, 7 bases at V and 4 bases at J, with 13 bases in the middle. CDR3 length equals 13 residues. Germline-derived CDR1 and CDR2 are LNHDA and SQIVND (reference sequence). In DNA, the CDR3 is TGTGCCAGTAACCTGGGAACGGCCACTGAAGCTTTCTTT. This codes for CASNLGTATEAFF.

The rearrangement links TRBV11-2 to TRBJ2-1, with 7 bases lining up with TRBD2. The V and J ends lost 1 base and 12 bases, in that order; junction bases with no gene match: 0. The length of the CDR3 is 11 residues. The germline V gene has CDR1 SGHAT and CDR2 FQNNGV. CDR3: CASSLGGGQFF. The CDR3 bases are TGTGCCAGCAGCTTAGGCGGGGGGCAGTTCTTC.

The chain is built from TRBV7-8 and TRBJ2-7; 9 positions match TRBD2. Looked up from germline, CDR1 is SGHVS and CDR2 is FQNEAQ. The V segment lost 5 bases and the J segment 1 base; nucleotides outside the gene matches: 6. The CDR3 is 15 amino acids. The CDR3 DNA reads as TGTGCCAGCAGCATTAGCGGGAGATTGTCCTACGAGCAGTACTTC. As protein: CASSISGRLSYEQYF.

The V and J genes are TRBV30 and TRBJ2-1, with 11 bases fitting TRBD2. Germline lookup yields CDR1 GTSNPN and CDR2 SVGIG (reference sequence). J gave up 12 bases and V 1 base, and 8 bases lay outside the gene matches. This CDR3 comprises 14 residues. CDR3 nucleotides: TGTGCCTGGAGTGCTGTAGCGGGGGGGCTTCGGCAGTTCTTC. It yields the protein CAWSAVAGGLRQFF.

CDR3 DNA: TGTGCCAGCAGCCTAAACAGAGACACCCAATACACCTTC. Translation gives CASSLNRDTQYTF. The chain recombines TRBV14 with TRBJ1-2, with D unclear. The CDR3 is made up of 13 amino acids. V was cut by 4 bases and J by 11 bases, with 17 bases left in between. CDR1 and CDR2 from the germline V gene are SGHDN and FVKESK.

The rearrangement joins TRBV5-1 to TRBJ1-5; no firm D call. Per the germline V gene, CDR1 is SGHRS and CDR2 is YFSETQ. Trimming removed 0 bases at V and 4 bases at J, with 11 bases between. This CDR3 is 15 amino acids long. The CDR3 DNA follows: TGCGCCAGCAGCTTGGGCGGCGGGGAAAATCAGCCCCAGCATTTT. Protein product: CASSLGGGENQPQHF.

V gene TRBV4-1 combines with J gene TRBJ2-3, with D perhaps matching TRBD1 (6 bases). There are 15 residues in the CDR3. Per the germline V gene, CDR1 is MGHRA and CDR2 is YSYEKL. Trimming stripped 1 base from V and 4 bases from J, with 12 bases between. CDR3 sequence reads: CASSQAPYRADTQYF. CDR3 nucleotides: TGCGCCAGCAGCCAAGCCCCATACAGGGCAGATACGCAGTATTTT.

V and J are TRBV18 and TRBJ2-3; D uncertain. The CDR3 covers 13 residues. Between the trimmed V and J ends, which lost 1 base and 0 bases, there was a span of 2 bases. Germline loops: CDR1 KGHSH, CDR2 LQKENI. CDR3 in amino acids: CASSPLSTDTQYF. CDR3 coding DNA: TGTGCCAGCTCACCACTTAGCACAGATACGCAGTATTTT. Full variable domain (remainder filled in from reference TRBV18 and TRBJ2-3): NAGVMQNPRHLVRRRGQEARLRCSPMKGHSHVYWYRQLPEEGLKFMVYLQKENIIDESGMPKERFSAEFPKEGPSILRIQQVVRGDSAAYFCASSPLSTDTQYFGPGTRLTVL.

The chain carries TRBV28 and TRBJ1-2; D gene uncertain. Germline values: CDR1 MDHEN, CDR2 SYDVKM. Deletions cut 2 bases from V and 2 bases from J, with 9 bases between. The CDR3 is 14 residues long. CDR3 coding DNA: TGTGCCAGCAGTTTAGGCGGTATCAACTATGGCTACACCTTC. Translating gives CASSLGGINYGYTF.

The J gene is TRBJ1-4, the V gene TRBV6-5, with 7 bases fitting TRBD1. Germline-derived CDR1 and CDR2 are MNHEY and SVGAGI. J gave up 7 bases and V 5 bases, and 7 bases lay outside the gene matches. The CDR3 sequence is 14 residues long. DNA for the CDR3: TGTGCCAGCAGTCTTTCAGGGGGAGGTGAAAAACTGTTTTTT. Its translation is CASSLSGGGEKLFF.

V gene TRBV3-1 (or the pseudogene TRBV3-2) combines with J gene TRBJ1-6; tentatively, D is TRBD1 (6 bases). CDR3 length: 13 residues. CDR1 and CDR2 (germline): LGHDT, YNNKEL (reference sequence). Trimming cost V 8 bases and J 7 bases, with 12 bases left between them. The CDR3 is CASCPGANSPLHF. The CDR3 DNA sequence: TGTGCCAGCTGCCCAGGGGCAAATTCACCCCTCCACTTT.

This clone was seen a few times. The CDR3 DNA reads TGTGCCAGCAGCTCCTCTAGCGGGAGGGTTTCCTACGAGCAGTACTTC. Its translation: CASSSSSGRVSYEQYF. V usage is TRBV7-2 and J usage is TRBJ2-7; the match to TRBD2 covers 12 bases. V shed 4 bases and J 1 base; nucleotides not matched to a gene: 5. The CDR3 runs to 16 residues. Germline V gene lookup returns CDR1 SGHTA and CDR2 FQGNSA.

This chain connects TRBV10-3 to TRBJ2-7; D call uncertain. The germline V and J ends were trimmed by 3 bases and 3 bases, with 9 bases remaining between them. The CDR3 totals 13 residues. Germline CDR1 and CDR2: ENHRY and SYGVKD. The CDR3 bases are TGTGCCATCAGTGATTCGGGCTACTACGAGCAGTACTTC. Its protein product is CAISDSGYYEQYF.

The CDR3 sequence is CAWGAVSGNTIYF. The CDR3 coding sequence is TGTGCCTGGGGCGCCGTCTCTGGAAACACCATATATTTT. The chain links TRBV30 to TRBJ1-3; D is ambiguous. The ends were cut back, 5 bases at V and 0 bases at J, with 8 bases in the middle. Germline V gene lookup returns CDR1 GTSNPN and CDR2 SVGIG (reference sequence). This CDR3 has 13 residues.

This clone was observed a few times. J is TRBJ1-3 and V is TRBV30; D unresolved. The CDR3 totals 15 residues. Deletions cut 5 bases from V and 0 bases from J, with 14 bases between. Germline CDR1 and CDR2: GTSNPN and SVGIG (reference sequence). The chain's CDR3 is CAWYDTASSGNTIYF. The CDR3 region has the DNA TGTGCCTGGTATGATACAGCCTCCTCTGGAAACACCATATATTTT. The full variable domain, in which reference TRBV30 and TRBJ1-3 provide the parts outside the CDR3, is SQTIHQWPATLVQPVGSPLSLECTVEGTSNPNLYWYRQAAGRGLQLLFYSVGIGQISSEVPQNLSASRPQDRQFILSSKKLLLSDSGFYLCAWYDTASSGNTIYFGEGSWLTVV.